Below are 11 T cell receptor beta chains sequenced from a single sample in a study of spatial heterogeneity in lung cancer. Noted time point: sample taken at primary tumor resection. TCRdb analysed the 5' RACE reads with MiXCR anew, one entry per CDR3 protein. The sample yields over 8,500 distinct CDR3 sequences, over 11% seen once. Their antigens are not known. Study outcomes and limitations: Counts of expanded alpha and beta TCRs within tumors tracked the tumor nonsynonymous mutation count.

The starting material was lung tumor tissue, obtained at surgery. The receptors here all came from a male donor with early-stage non-small cell lung cancer.

This clonotype occurred many times. This beta chain turned up in a library designed for alpha chains; as an off-target read, its abundance says little. The rearrangement joins TRBV3-1 to TRBJ1-4; D unresolved. V gave up 4 bases and J gave up 5 bases, with 26 bases separating them. The CDR3 sequence is 19 residues long. CDR1 is LGHDT and CDR2 is YNNKEL in the germline V gene (reference sequence). The CDR3 nucleotides are TGTGCCAGCAGCCGGGCTATGAAGTTCACACTGATGGGGAATGAAAAACTGTTTTTT. Protein product: CASSRAMKFTLMGNEKLFF.

This clonotype is classed as large. A library prepared for alpha chains yielded this beta chain as an off-target read; its size is of little meaning. The chain combines TRBV27 with TRBJ2-7; D remains unclear. Trimming cost V 3 bases and J 0 bases, with 9 bases left between them. In germline, CDR1 is MNHEY, CDR2 SMNVEV (reference sequence). This CDR3 contains 14 residues. CDR3 in DNA: TGTGCCAGCAGTTTCGGCCGGAGCTCCTACGAGCAGTACTTC. Protein product: CASSFGRSSYEQYF.

This clonotype appeared many times. With the library built for alpha chains, this beta chain is off target and its frequency is not meaningful. The J gene is TRBJ2-7, the V gene TRBV5-6, with D unresolved. Deletions cut 2 bases from V and 1 base from J, with 10 bases between. This CDR3 has 14 amino acids. Germline-derived CDR1 and CDR2 are SGHDT and YYEEEE. The CDR3 nucleotides are TGTGCCAGCAGCTTAGGTCCTGGGTCCTACGAGCAGTACTTC. Amino acids: CASSLGPGSYEQYF.

Concerning this clonotype itself: This beta chain turned up in a library designed for alpha chains; as an off-target read, its abundance says little. The V and J genes are TRBV18 and TRBJ2-1; the D call may be TRBD1 or TRBD2 (5 bases each). The germline V gene encodes CDR1 KGHSH and CDR2 LQKENI. V lost 3 bases to trimming and J lost 7 bases, with 19 bases between them. The CDR3 runs to 16 residues. The CDR3 region is CASSPIRDPLGNEQFF. The CDR3 nucleotides read TGTGCCAGCTCACCGATCCGGGACCCCCTTGGGAATGAGCAGTTCTTC.

This clonotype was recorded at least ten times. A library made for alpha chains picked up this beta chain off target, so its size means little. CDR3 amino acids: CASSQEPRATSNTEAFF. The CDR3 bases are TGCGCCAGCAGCCAAGAGCCGAGGGCCACCTCGAACACTGAAGCTTTCTTT. The rearrangement uses TRBV4-1 and TRBJ1-1; D remains unclear. CDR1 is MGHRA, CDR2 YSYEKL, per germline. V dropped 0 bases and J dropped 1 base, with 15 bases sitting between them. The CDR3 runs 17 residues.

In its sample, this clonotype is medium-sized (0.01 to 0.1%). This beta chain is an unintended read in a library built for alpha chains; its size means little. The rearrangement joins TRBV5-6 to TRBJ1-2; possible D gene TRBD1, 6 bases. Looked up from germline, CDR1 is SGHDT and CDR2 is YYEEEE. The CDR3 has 16 residues. V was shortened by 2 bases and J by 1 base, with 15 bases between the two germline ends. The chain's CDR3 is CASSFPRDTYNYGYTF. CDR3 coding DNA: TGTGCCAGCAGCTTCCCCCGGGACACTTATAACTATGGCTACACCTTC.

This clonotype was found many times. This beta chain is an unintended read in a library built for alpha chains; its size means little. The chain couples TRBV7-2 to TRBJ2-7, with D perhaps matching TRBD1 or TRBD2 (5 bases each). The CDR3 has 14 amino acids. Germline loops: CDR1 SGHTA, CDR2 FQGNSA. Between the trimmed V and J ends, which lost 9 bases and 0 bases, there was a span of 15 bases. The chain's CDR3 is CASLRDPSSYEQYF. The DNA for the CDR3 is TGTGCCAGTCTCCGGGACCCCAGCTCCTACGAGCAGTACTTC. The full variable domain, rest sourced from reference TRBV7-2 and TRBJ2-7, is GAGVSQSPSNKVTEKGKDVELRCDPISGHTALYWYRQSLGQGLEFLIYFQGNSAPDKSGLPSDRFSAERTGGSVSTLTIQRTQQEDSAVYLCASLRDPSSYEQYFGPGTRLTVT.

Judged by abundance, this clonotype is medium-sized (0.01 to 0.1%). For a library built for alpha chains, this beta chain is a stray read; little rests on its size. The rearrangement joins TRBV4-3 to TRBJ2-7; the match to TRBD2 covers 9 bases. The CDR3 is made up of 15 amino acids. Germline-derived CDR1 and CDR2 are LGHNA and YSLEER. V lost 0 bases to trimming and J lost 6 bases; unmatched junction nucleotides: 6. CDR3 nucleotide sequence: TGCGCCAGCAGCCAAGAATTAGCGGGAGTCCGCGAGCAGTACTTC. Protein sequence: CASSQELAGVREQYF.

This clonotype was seen at least ten times. The library was designed around alpha chains, so this beta chain is a stray read whose abundance carries little weight. The chain employs TRBV5-1 and TRBJ2-7; the D is unclear. V was pared by 7 bases and J by 3 bases, with 20 bases between. This CDR3 is 15 amino acids long. Germline V CDR1 and CDR2: SGHRS, YFSETQ. The CDR3 bases are TGCGCCAGCCGACCCGACCTCGGCGGTTACTACGAGCAGTACTTC. Translated: CASRPDLGGYYEQYF.

Worth noting for this clonotype: This beta chain is an unintended read in a library built for alpha chains; its size means little. The chain links TRBV9 to TRBJ1-2; D is perhaps TRBD1 (6 bases). Germline CDR1 and CDR2: SGDLS and YYNGEE. The germline V and J ends were trimmed by 0 bases and 5 bases, with 14 bases remaining between them. This CDR3 region has 15 residues. The CDR3 DNA is TGTGCCAGCAGCGTAGGAGGCACAGGGAGTTATGGCTACACCTTC. It specifies CASSVGGTGSYGYTF.

This clonotype has at least ten counts. The library was prepared for alpha chains; this beta chain is a stray read, so its frequency means little. V gene TRBV9 combines with J gene TRBJ2-7; maybe TRBD1 (6 bases). There are 14 residues in the CDR3. V lost 0 bases and J 1 base, leaving 8 bases between the germline ends. Germline V gene lookup returns CDR1 SGDLS and CDR2 YYNGEE. CDR3: CASSVADSSYEQYF. CDR3 in DNA: TGTGCCAGCAGCGTAGCGGACAGTTCCTACGAGCAGTACTTC.